The TCR beta chain described here comes from a study of T cell responses to AZD1222 COVID-19 vaccine. Study-level information: Pooling was applied to second doses at about 4 or about 12 weeks.

Profiling relied on immunoSEQ multiplex PCR, and the TCRdb table lists in-frame clones only, not all of them. The top ten hold 5% of the sample, which has 90,000 to 140,000 clones, 82% seen once. Points on this clone: The antigen remains unidentified. Other DNA sequences within the sample encode an identical CDR3.

The CDR3 loop spans 13 amino acids. The trim removed 6 bases at V and 4 bases at J, leaving 2 bases unmatched. Findings and limits, study-wide: Donor demographics were predominantly white British with a female majority; clonal diversity may be underestimated. With two AZD1222 doses given, Spike-specific TCR breadth and depth both rose.

This TCR was recovered from an adult in good health. Specimen: peripheral blood, collected on day 0 of AZD1222 vaccination. This chain links TRBV12-3 or TRBV12-4 with TRBJ1-5; 8 nucleotides match TRBD1. CDR3 bases: TGTGCCAGCAGGGGGACAGGTAATCAGCCCCAGCATTTT. Its protein product is CASRGTGNQPQHF.